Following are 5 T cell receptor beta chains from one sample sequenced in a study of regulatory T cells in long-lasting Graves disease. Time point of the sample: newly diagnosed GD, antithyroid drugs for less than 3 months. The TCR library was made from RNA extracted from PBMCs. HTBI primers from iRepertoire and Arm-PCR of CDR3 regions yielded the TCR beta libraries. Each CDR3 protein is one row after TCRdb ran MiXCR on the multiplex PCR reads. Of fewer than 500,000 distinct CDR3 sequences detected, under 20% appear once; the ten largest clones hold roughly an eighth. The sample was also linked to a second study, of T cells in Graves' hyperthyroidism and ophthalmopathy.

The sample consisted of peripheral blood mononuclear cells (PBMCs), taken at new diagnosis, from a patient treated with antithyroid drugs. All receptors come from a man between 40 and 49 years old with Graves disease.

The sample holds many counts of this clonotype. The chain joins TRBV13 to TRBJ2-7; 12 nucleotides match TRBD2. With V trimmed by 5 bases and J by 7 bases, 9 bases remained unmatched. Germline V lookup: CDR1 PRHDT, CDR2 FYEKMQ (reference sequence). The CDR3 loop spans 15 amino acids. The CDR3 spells CASSLAGGPPGEQYF. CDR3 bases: TGTGCCAGCAGCCTAGCGGGAGGGCCTCCCGGAGAGCAGTACTTC.

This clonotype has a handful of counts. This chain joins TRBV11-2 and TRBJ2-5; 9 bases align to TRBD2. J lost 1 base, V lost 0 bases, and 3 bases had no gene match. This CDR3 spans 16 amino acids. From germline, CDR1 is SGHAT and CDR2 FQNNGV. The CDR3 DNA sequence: TGTGCCAGCAGCTTAGATCTGACTAGCGGCCAAGAGACCCAGTACTTC. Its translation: CASSLDLTSGQETQYF.

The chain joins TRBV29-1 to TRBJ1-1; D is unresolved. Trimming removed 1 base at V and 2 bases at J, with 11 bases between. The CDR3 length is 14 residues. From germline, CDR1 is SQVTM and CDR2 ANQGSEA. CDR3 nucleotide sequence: TGCAGCGTTGAAGGTCTCCGCCGAAACACTGAAGCTTTCTTT. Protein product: CSVEGLRRNTEAFF.

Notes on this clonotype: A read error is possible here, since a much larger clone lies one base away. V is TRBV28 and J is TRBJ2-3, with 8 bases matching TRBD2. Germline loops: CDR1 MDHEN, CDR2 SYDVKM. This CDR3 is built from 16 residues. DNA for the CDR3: TGTGCCAGCAGGTCCTTAGCGGGGTCTTCCACAGATACGCGGTATTTT. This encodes CASRSLAGSSTDTRYF.

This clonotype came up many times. CDR3 sequence (DNA): TGTGCCAGCAGACGGAGACCGGGACAGGGATCCTACGAGCAGTACTTC. Amino acid sequence: CASRRRPGQGSYEQYF. The rearrangement joins TRBV6-1 to TRBJ2-7, with TRBD1 matching over 9 bases. Trimming removed 6 bases from V and 1 base from J; junction bases left unmatched: 10. Per the germline V gene, CDR1 is MNHNS and CDR2 is SASEGT. The CDR3 length is 16 residues.